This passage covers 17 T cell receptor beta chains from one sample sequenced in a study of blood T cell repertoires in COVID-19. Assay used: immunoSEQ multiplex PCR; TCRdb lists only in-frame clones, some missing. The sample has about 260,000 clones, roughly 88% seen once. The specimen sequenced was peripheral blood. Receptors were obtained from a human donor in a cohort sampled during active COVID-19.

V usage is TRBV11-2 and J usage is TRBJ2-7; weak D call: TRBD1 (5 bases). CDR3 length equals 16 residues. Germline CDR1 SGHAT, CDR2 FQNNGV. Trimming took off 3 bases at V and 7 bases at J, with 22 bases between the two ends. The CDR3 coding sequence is TGTGCCAGCAGCTTCGGACCCATAAAAGGGGTTTGGGAGCAGTACTTC. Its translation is CASSFGPIKGVWEQYF.

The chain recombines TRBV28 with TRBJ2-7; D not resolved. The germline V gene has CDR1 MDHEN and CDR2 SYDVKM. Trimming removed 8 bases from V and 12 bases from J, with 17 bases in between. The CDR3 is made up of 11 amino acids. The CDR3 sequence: CASHGEFSTYF. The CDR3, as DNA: TGTGCCAGCCACGGAGAGTTCTCTACGTACTTC.

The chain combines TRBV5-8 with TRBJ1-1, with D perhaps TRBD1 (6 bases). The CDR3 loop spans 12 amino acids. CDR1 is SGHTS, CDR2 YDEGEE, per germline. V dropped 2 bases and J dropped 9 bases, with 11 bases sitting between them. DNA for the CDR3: TGTGCCAGCAGCTTCGTTCAGGGGCAAGCTTTCTTT. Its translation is CASSFVQGQAFF.

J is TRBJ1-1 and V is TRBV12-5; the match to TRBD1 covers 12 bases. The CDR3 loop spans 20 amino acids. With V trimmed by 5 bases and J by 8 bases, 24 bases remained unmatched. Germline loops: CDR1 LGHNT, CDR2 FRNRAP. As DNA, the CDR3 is TGTGCTAGTGGTCCTCGAATTACGACGGGACAGGGGGCTCAGGCGCAGGAAGCTTTCTTT. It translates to CASGPRITTGQGAQAQEAFF. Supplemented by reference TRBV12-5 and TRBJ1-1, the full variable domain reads DARVTQTPRHKVTEMGQEVTMRCQPILGHNTVFWYRQTMMQGLELLAYFRNRAPLDDSGMPKDRFSAEMPDATLATLKIQPSEPRDSAVYFCASGPRITTGQGAQAQEAFFGQGTRLTVV.

DNA of the CDR3: TGCGCCAGCAGCTTAAACGGGGGAGAGACCCAGTACTTC. Residues: CASSLNGGETQYF. The gene calls are TRBV5-1 and TRBJ2-5, with TRBD2 as a possible D gene (6 bases). CDR3 size: 13 residues. Germline CDR1 reads SGHRS; CDR2 reads YFSETQ. V was pared by 2 bases and J by 4 bases, with 9 bases between.

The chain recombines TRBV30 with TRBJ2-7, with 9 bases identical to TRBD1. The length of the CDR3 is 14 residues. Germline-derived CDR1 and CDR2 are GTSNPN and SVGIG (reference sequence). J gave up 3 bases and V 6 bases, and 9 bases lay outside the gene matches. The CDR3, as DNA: TGTGCCTGCTCCGGGACAGGGCTCCTCTACGAGCAGTACTTC. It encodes CACSGTGLLYEQYF.

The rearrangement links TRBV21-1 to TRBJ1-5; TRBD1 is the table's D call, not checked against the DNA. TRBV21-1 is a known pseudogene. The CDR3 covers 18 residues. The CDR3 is CASSSHMTGIERDQPQHF. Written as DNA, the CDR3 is TGTGCCAGCAGCTCCCACATGACAGGGATAGAACGGGATCAGCCCCAGCATTTT.

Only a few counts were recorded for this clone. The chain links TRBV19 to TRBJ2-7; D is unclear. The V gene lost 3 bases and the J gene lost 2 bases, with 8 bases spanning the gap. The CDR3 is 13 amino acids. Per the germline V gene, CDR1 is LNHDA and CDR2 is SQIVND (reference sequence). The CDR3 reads CASSMGRPYEQYF. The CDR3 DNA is TGTGCCAGTAGTATGGGCAGACCCTACGAGCAGTACTTC.

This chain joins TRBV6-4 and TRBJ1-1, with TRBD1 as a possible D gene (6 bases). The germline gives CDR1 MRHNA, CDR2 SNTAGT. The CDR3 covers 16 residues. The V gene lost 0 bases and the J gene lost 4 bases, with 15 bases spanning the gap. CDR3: CASSDSRGGRITEAFF. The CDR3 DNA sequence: TGTGCCAGCAGTGACTCGAGGGGGGGCAGGATCACTGAAGCTTTCTTT.

CDR3 DNA sequence: TGTGCCAGCAGCTTATCCAGACAAGAGACCCAGTACTTC. This encodes CASSLSRQETQYF. The rearrangement links TRBV7-2 to TRBJ2-5; D is unclear. This CDR3 spans 13 amino acids. The V gene's germline CDR1 is SGHTA and CDR2 FQGNSA. The V gene lost 2 bases and the J gene lost 2 bases, with 6 bases spanning the gap.

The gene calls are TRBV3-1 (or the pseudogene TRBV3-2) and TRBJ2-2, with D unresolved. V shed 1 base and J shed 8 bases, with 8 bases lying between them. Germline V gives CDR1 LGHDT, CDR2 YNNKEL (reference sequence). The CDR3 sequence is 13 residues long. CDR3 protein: CASSQGRLGELFF. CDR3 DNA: TGTGCCAGCAGCCAAGGTCGGTTAGGGGAGCTGTTTTTT.

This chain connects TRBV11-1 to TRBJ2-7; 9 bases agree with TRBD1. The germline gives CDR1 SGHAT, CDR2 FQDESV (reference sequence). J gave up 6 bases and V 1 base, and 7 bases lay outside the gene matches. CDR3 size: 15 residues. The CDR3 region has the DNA TGTGCCAGCAGCTTAGGGACAGGGGTCGGGTCCGAGCAGTACTTC. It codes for CASSLGTGVGSEQYF.

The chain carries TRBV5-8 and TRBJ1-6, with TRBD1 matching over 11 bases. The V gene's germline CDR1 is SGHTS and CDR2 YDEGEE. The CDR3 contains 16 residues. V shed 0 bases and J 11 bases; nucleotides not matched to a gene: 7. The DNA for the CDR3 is TGTGCCAGCAGCTTGGCGGGACAGGGGGACTACCCACCCCTCCACTTT. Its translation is CASSLAGQGDYPPLHF.

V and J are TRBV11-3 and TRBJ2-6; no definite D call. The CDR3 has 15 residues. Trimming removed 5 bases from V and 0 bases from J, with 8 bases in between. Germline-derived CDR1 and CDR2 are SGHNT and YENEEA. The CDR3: CASSATTSGANVLTF. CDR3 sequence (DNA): TGTGCCAGCAGCGCGACAACCTCTGGGGCCAACGTCCTGACTTTC. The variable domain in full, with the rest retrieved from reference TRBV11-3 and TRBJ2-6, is EAGVVQSPRYKIIEKKQPVAFWCNPISGHNTLYWYLQNLGQGPELLIRYENEEAVDDSQLPKDRFSAERLKGVDSTLKIQPAELGDSAVYLCASSATTSGANVLTFGAGSRLTVL.

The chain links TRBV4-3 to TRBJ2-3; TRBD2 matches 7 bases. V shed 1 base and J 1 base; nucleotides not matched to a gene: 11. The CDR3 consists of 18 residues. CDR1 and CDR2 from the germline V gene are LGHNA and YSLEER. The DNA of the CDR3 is TGCGCCAGCAGCCAAGTTGAGGCGGGGAGGGAGGGCACAGATACGCAGTATTTT. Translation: CASSQVEAGREGTDTQYF.

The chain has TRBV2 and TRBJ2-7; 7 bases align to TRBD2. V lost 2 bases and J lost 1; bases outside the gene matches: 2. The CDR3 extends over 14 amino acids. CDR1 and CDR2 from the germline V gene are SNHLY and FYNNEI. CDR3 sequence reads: CASSEWGGSYEQYF. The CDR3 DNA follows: TGTGCCAGCAGTGAATGGGGGGGATCCTACGAGCAGTACTTC.

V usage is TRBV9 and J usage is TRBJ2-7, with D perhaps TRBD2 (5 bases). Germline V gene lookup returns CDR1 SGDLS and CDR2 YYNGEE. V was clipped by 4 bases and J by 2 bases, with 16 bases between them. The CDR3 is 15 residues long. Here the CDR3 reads CASSHLPGTPYEQYF. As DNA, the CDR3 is TGTGCCAGCAGCCACCTTCCGGGAACCCCCTACGAGCAGTACTTC.